Reported below is one T cell receptor beta chain. The CDR3 loop spans 13 amino acids. V gave up 2 bases and J gave up 4 bases, with 9 bases separating them. Per the germline V gene, CDR1 is SGHKS and CDR2 is YYEKEE (reference sequence). The sample belongs to a study of OX40 agonist ivuxolimab in advanced cancers. Study in general: It was permissible to have had prior anti-PD-1, anti-PD-L1 or anti-CTLA-4 therapy, and approximately 40% had some.

Repertoires were generated with immunoSEQ multiplex PCR, while TCRdb's copy carries only in-frame clones and drops some. The data show about 76,000 clones, roughly 89% seen once. The starting material was CD4+ or CD8+ T cells sorted from blood, obtained in a trial of the OX40 agonist ivuxolimab. V usage is TRBV5-5 and J usage is TRBJ1-2; maybe TRBD1 (6 bases). The TCR comes from an adult with an advanced solid tumor such as melanoma, head and neck, liver or kidney cancer. CDR3 residues: CASSLTDSYGYTF. The CDR3 bases are TGTGCCAGCAGCTTAACGGACAGCTATGGCTACACCTTC.